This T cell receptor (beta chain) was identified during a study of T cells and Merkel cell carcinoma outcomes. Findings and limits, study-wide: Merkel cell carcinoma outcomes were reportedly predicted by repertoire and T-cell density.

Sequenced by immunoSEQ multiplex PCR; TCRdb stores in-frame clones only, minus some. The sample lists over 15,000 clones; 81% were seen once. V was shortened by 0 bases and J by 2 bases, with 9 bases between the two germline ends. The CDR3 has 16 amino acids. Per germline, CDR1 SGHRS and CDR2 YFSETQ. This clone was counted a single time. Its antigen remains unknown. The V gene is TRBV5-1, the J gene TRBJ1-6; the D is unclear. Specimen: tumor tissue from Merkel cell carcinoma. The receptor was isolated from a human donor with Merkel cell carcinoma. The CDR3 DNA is TGCGCCAGCAGCTTGGCGGGTCCAGCCTATAATTCACCCCTCCACTTT. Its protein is CASSLAGPAYNSPLHF.